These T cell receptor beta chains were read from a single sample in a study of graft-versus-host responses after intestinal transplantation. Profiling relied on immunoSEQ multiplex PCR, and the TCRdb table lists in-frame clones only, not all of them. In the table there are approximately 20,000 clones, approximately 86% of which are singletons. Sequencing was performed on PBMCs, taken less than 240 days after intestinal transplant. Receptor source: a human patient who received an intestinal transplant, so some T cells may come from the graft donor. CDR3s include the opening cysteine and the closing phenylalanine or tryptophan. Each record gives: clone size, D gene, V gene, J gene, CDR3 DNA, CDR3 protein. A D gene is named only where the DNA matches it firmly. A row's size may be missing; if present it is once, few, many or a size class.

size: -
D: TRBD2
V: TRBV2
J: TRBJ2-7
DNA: TGTGCCAGCAGAGCGGGGATCTACTACGAGCAGTACTTC
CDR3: CASRAGIYYEQYF

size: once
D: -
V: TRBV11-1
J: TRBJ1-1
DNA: TGTGCCAGCAGAGGGACCCTCAGGGGCGCTTTCTTT
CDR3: CASRGTLRGAFF

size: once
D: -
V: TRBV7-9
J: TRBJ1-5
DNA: TGTGCCACCGGGAGTCAGCCCCAGCATTTT
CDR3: CATGSQPQHF

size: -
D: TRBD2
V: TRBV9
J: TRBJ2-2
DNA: TGTGCCAGCAGCGAGTCGGGAGGGGCCGGGGAGCTGTTTTTT
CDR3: CASSESGGAGELFF

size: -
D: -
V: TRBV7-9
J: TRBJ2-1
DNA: TGTGCCAGCAGCCTCCCCCTGCGTTCGTATGAGCAGTTCTTC
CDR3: CASSLPLRSYEQFF

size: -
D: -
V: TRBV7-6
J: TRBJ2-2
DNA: TGTGCCAGCAGCTCGTGCTTGGAGGGGGTTAGGACCGGGGAGCTGTTTTTT
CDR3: CASSSCLEGVRTGELFF

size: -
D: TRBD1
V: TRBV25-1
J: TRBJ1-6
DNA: TGTGCCAGCAGTGTCACGACAGGGAGCTCCTATAATTCACCCCTCCACTTT
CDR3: CASSVTTGSSYNSPLHF

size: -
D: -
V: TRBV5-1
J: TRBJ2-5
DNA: TGCGCCAGCAGCTTGGTGGACAGAAAAGAGACCCAGTACTTC
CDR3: CASSLVDRKETQYF

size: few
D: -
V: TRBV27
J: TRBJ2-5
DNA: TGTGCCAGCAGTTACCAAGAGACCCAGTACTTC
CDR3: CASSYQETQYF

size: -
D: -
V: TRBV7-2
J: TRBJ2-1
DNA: TGTGCCAGCAGCTCCCCTCTTATGGACAATGAGCAGTTCTTC
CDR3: CASSSPLMDNEQFF

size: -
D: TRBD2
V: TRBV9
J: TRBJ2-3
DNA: TGTGCCAGCAGCGTAGGCGTCCTGAGCCCCTGGACTAGCGGGGGGCGAAGCACAGATACGCAGTATTTT
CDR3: CASSVGVLSPWTSGGRSTDTQYF

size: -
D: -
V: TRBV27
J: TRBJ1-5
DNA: TGTGCCAGCAGTTTACGCGGGGATCAGCCCCAGCATTTT
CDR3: CASSLRGDQPQHF

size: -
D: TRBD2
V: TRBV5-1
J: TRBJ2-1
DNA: TGCGCCAGCAGCTTGGGGGAGACTAGCAACACCCGATTCTTC
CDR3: CASSLGETSNTRFF

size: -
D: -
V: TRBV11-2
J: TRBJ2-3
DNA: TGTGCCAGCAGCAGGAGGGGACTCACAGATACGCAGTATTTT
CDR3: CASSRRGLTDTQYF

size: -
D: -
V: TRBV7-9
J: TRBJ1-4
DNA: TGTGCCAGCAGCTTAGGGGGCTTAGGTGAAAAACTGTTTTTT
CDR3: CASSLGGLGEKLFF

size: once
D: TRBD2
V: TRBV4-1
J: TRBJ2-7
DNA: TGCGCCAGCAGCCAAGATCTTGGCGGGGGGGTCTACGAGCAGTACTTC
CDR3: CASSQDLGGGVYEQYF

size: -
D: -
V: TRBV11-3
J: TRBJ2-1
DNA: TGTGCCAGCAGCCTCCTGACTAGACGGAATGAGCAGTTCTTC
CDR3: CASSLLTRRNEQFF

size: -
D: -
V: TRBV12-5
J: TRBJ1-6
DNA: TGTGCTAGTGGTTTTAAGGGGAGCAATTCACCCCTCCACTTT
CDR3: CASGFKGSNSPLHF

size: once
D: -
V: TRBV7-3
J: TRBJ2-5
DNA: TGTGCCAGCAGCTTAGGTGGCGGTCCCCAGTACTTC
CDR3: CASSLGGGPQYF

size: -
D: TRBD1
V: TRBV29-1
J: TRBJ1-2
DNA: TGCAGCGTTGACCCGGCGACAGGGGCCGGCTACACCTTC
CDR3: CSVDPATGAGYTF

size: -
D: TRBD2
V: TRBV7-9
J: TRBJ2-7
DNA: TGTGCCAGCACGGGTAGCGGGTTCGAGCAGTACTTC
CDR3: CASTGSGFEQYF

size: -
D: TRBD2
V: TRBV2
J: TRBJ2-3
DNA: TGTGCCAGCAGGCTTCTAGCGGGGGGCTTGGTTGCAGATACGCAGTATTTT
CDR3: CASRLLAGGLVADTQYF

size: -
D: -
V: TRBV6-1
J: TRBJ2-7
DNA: TGTGCCAGCAGGGAGACCCAGGGGAAGGGCTACGAGCAGTACTTC
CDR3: CASRETQGKGYEQYF

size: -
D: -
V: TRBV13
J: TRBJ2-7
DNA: TGTGCCAGCAGCTTCAATGCCAGGGGCCGGGAAGAGCAGTACTTC
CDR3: CASSFNARGREEQYF

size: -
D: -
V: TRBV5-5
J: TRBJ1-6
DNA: TGTGCCAGCAGCTCCTTTCGGGTAATCTCCTATAATTCACCCCTCCACTTT
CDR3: CASSSFRVISYNSPLHF

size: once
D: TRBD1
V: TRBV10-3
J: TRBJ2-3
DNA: TGTGCCATCAGGGACAGGGGGGAGGATACGCAGTATTTT
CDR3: CAIRDRGEDTQYF

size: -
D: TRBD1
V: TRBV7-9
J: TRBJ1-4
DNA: TGTGCCAGCAGCCCGAGGACAGGGTATGAAAAACTGTTTTTT
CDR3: CASSPRTGYEKLFF

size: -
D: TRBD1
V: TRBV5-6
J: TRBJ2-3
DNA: TGTGCCAGCAGCTTGGAGTACGCAGGGGGAATTTCGTTCACAGATACGCAGTATTTT
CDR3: CASSLEYAGGISFTDTQYF

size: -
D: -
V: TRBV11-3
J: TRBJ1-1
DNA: TGTGCCAGCAGTTCTCGGGGCTTCACTGAAGCTTTCTTT
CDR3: CASSSRGFTEAFF

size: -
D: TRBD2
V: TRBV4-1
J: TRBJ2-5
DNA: TGCGCCAGCAGCCCCGGTGGGGGGAGCGGGGGGGCCGGCCAAGAGACCCAGTACTTC
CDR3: CASSPGGGSGGAGQETQYF

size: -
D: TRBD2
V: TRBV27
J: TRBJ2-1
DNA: TGTGCCAGCAGGCAGATCAGCGGGGGGGCCTACAATGAGCAGTTCTTC
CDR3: CASRQISGGAYNEQFF

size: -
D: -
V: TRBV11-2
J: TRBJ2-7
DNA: TGTGCCAGCAGCCAAACGACAGGCATCGCCTACGAGCAGTACTTC
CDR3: CASSQTTGIAYEQYF

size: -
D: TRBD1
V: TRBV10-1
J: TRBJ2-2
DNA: TGCGCCAGCAGTGAGAGGGGACAGGTCGAAGACACCGGGGAGCTGTTTTTT
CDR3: CASSERGQVEDTGELFF

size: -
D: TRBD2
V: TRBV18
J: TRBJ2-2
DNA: TGTGCCAGCTCACCACTTAGGTCAGCGGGGGCCCTCGGGGAGCTGTTTTTT
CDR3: CASSPLRSAGALGELFF

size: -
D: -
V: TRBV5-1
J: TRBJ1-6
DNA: TGCGCCAGCAGCCGTTGGGGACGCTTCGATTCACCCCTCCACTTT
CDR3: CASSRWGRFDSPLHF

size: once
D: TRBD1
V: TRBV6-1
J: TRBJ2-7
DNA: TGTGCCAGCAGTGAGGATCCCGGGACAGGGGGTCTCTACGAGCAGTACTTC
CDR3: CASSEDPGTGGLYEQYF

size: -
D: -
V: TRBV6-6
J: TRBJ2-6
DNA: TGTGCCAGCAGCACTCGACAGTTACGGGCCAACGTCCTGACTTTC
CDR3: CASSTRQLRANVLTF

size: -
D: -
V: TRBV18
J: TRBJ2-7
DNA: TGTGCCAGCTCAGCTTCCGGGGCTGGGGAGCAGTACTTC
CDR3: CASSASGAGEQYF

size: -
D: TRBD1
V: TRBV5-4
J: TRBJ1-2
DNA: TGTGCCAGCAGCCCTAAAACAGGGGACTCTAATGCTAACTATGGCTACACCTTC
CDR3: CASSPKTGDSNANYGYTF

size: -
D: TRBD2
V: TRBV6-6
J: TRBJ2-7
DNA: TGTGCCAGCCGGGGGGGGGCTATCGACGAGCAGTACTTC
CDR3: CASRGGAIDEQYF

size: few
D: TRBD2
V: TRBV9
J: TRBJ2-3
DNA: TGTGCCAGCAGCGGCTATAGCGGGGCGACCACAGATACGCAGTATTTT
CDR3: CASSGYSGATTDTQYF

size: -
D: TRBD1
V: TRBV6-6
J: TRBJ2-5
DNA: TGTGCCAGCCAACCGGGACAGGGGCCCCAAGAGACCCAGTACTTC
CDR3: CASQPGQGPQETQYF

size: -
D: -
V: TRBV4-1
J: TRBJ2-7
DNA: TGCGCCAGCAGCCAAGGGATCAGGTCTACCTACGAGCAGTACTTC
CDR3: CASSQGIRSTYEQYF

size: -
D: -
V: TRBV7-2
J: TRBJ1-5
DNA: TGTGCCAGCAGCTACCAGAGCAATCAGCCCCAGCATTTT
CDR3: CASSYQSNQPQHF

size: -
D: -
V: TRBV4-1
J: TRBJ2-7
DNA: TGCGCCAGCAGCCGTCGGGATGGAGGGTACTACGAGCAGTACTTC
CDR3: CASSRRDGGYYEQYF

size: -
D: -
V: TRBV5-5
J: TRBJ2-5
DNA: TGTGCCAGCAGCTTGTCAAAACAGGGATTCGGTCTGAGAGAGACCCAGTACTTC
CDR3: CASSLSKQGFGLRETQYF

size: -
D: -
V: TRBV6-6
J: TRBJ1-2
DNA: TGTGCCAGCAGTTACTCCAGCGTCGATGGCTACACCTTC
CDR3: CASSYSSVDGYTF

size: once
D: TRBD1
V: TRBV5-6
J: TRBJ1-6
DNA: TGTGCCAGCAGCTCCGGGACAGGGTTTACCTATAATTCACCCCTCCACTTT
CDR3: CASSSGTGFTYNSPLHF

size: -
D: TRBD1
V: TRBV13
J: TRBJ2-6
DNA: TGTGCCAGCAGCTCTTGGACAGGGAGTAAAGGGGCCAACGTCCTGACTTTC
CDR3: CASSSWTGSKGANVLTF

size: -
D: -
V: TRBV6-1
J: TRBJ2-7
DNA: TGTGCCAGCAGTGAAGCCCCAAGCAGGGGAGTCGAGCAGTACTTC
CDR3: CASSEAPSRGVEQYF

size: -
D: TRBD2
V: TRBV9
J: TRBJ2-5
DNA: TGTGCCAGCAGCGTAGCGGGGGGGCTGGAGACCCAGTACTTC
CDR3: CASSVAGGLETQYF

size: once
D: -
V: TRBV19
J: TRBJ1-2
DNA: TGTGCCAGTAGTATAGCAACCTATGGCTACACCTTC
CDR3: CASSIATYGYTF

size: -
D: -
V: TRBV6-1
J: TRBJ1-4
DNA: TGTGCCAGCAGTGAAAGGGGATTTCTTGCTGAAAAACTGTTTTTT
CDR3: CASSERGFLAEKLFF

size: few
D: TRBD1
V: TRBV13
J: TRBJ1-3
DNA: TGTGCCAGCAGCTCGGGACAGGGTACAATTTTT
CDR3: CASSSGQGTIF